Given below is one T cell receptor beta chain in context. The CDR3 is 14 residues long. The germline V gene has CDR1 MNHEY and CDR2 SMNVEV (reference sequence). The V segment lost 2 bases and the J segment 8 bases; nucleotides outside the gene matches: 5. Use of 60 Vbeta and 13 Jbeta primers characterized the PCR. Some clones are missing from TCRdb's copy, which holds only in-frame ones; the method was immunoSEQ multiplex PCR. The table includes 200,000 to 250,000 clones, almost 80% detected once. The entry originates in a study of cytomegalovirus exposure and HLA in healthy donors. Sequenced material: PBMCs. This clonotype originated in a male donor in good health and CMV-seronegative. The rearrangement uses TRBV27 and TRBJ2-2; 7 bases are a match to TRBD1. CDR3 amino acids: CASSLVRGRGELFF. In nucleotides, the CDR3 is TGTGCCAGCAGTTTAGTTAGGGGGCGTGGGGAGCTGTTTTTT.